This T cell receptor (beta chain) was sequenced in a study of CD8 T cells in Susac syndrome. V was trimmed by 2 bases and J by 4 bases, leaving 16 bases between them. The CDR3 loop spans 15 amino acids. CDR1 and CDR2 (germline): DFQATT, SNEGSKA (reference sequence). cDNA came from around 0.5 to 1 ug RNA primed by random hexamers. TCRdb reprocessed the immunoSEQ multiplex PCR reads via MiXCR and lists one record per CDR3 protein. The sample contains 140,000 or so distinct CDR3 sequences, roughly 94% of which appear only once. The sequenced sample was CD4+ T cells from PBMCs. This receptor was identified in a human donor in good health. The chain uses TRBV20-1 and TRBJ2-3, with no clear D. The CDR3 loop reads CSARLRGMVPDTQYF. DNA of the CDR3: TGCAGTGCTAGACTCCGTGGGATGGTCCCAGATACGCAGTATTTT.